One sample yielded the 13 T cell receptor beta chains listed below, sequenced in a study of beta chain features in type 1 diabetes. As every portion of the isolated RNA was reverse transcribed, the sequencing read expressed TCRB transcripts. The protocol was immunoSEQ multiplex PCR, while the TCRdb copy is restricted to in-frame clones and leaves out a portion. The data contain just over 600,000 clones, around 15% of them singletons. Material: naive CD4+ T cells from blood. These receptors were obtained from a man aged 18 to 29 in good health.

This clone came up a few times. V usage is TRBV5-4 and J usage is TRBJ1-5, with TRBD1 identical over 7 bases. Trimming took 4 bases from V and 1 from J; bases not matched to a gene: 2. Per germline, CDR1 SGHNT and CDR2 YYREEE (reference sequence). The CDR3 covers 14 residues. The DNA for the CDR3 is TGTGCCAGCAGCCCGGGACAGAGCAATCAGCCCCAGCATTTT. This sequence encodes CASSPGQSNQPQHF.

J is TRBJ2-3 and V is TRBV18; D is perhaps TRBD2 (6 bases). Trimming stripped 2 bases from V and 4 bases from J, with 13 bases between. The germline V gene has CDR1 KGHSH and CDR2 LQKENI. This CDR3 comprises 15 residues. CDR3 region: CASSPRRGDADTQYF. DNA for the CDR3: TGTGCCAGCTCACCAAGGCGGGGAGATGCAGATACGCAGTATTTT.

This rearrangement joins TRBV6-5 to TRBJ2-5; weak D call: TRBD1 (6 bases). The germline V gene encodes CDR1 MNHEY and CDR2 SVGAGI. Deletions cut 2 bases from V and 5 bases from J, with 15 bases between. This CDR3 comprises 15 residues. Here the CDR3 reads CASSYRYTGWETQYF. Here the CDR3 DNA reads TGTGCCAGCAGTTACCGTTATACAGGGTGGGAGACCCAGTACTTC.

This clone occurred a few times. This chain uses TRBV4-3 with TRBJ2-7, with 7 bases matching TRBD1. Trimming at V came to 5 bases and at J to 2 bases, leaving 3 bases not matched to a gene. This CDR3 is built from 13 residues. Germline lookup yields CDR1 LGHNA and CDR2 YSLEER. In DNA, the CDR3 is TGCGCCAGCAGCACAGGGACAGCCTACGAGCAGTACTTC. It codes for CASSTGTAYEQYF.

In its sample, this clone was seen many times. This chain links TRBV7-2 with TRBJ2-6; no reliable D call. CDR1 and CDR2 from the germline V gene are SGHTA and FQGNSA. The CDR3 loop spans 15 amino acids. V was clipped by 2 bases and J by 0 bases, with 5 bases between them. The CDR3 sequence is CASSLMGSGANVLTF. The CDR3, as DNA: TGTGCCAGCAGCTTAATGGGCTCTGGGGCCAACGTCCTGACTTTC.

The CDR3 sequence: CASSGRNNEQFF. The CDR3 DNA follows: TGTGCCAGCAGTGGACGTAACAATGAGCAGTTCTTC. This chain links TRBV6-4 with TRBJ2-1; D call uncertain. The CDR3 is made up of 12 amino acids. Germline CDR1 is MRHNA and CDR2 is SNTAGT. Trimming cost V 4 bases and J 5 bases, with 6 bases left between them.

The gene calls are TRBV12-5 and TRBJ1-1; maybe TRBD1 (5 bases). This CDR3 is 14 amino acids long. Germline V gene data show CDR1 as LGHNT and CDR2 as FRNRAP. The V end lost 5 bases, the J end lost 2 bases, and 12 bases lay between the germline ends. CDR3 protein: CASGAGPTNTEAFF. The CDR3 DNA sequence: TGTGCTAGTGGTGCGGGACCGACTAACACTGAAGCTTTCTTT.

In this sample, this clone turned up a few times. The chain has TRBV29-1 and TRBJ2-4; TRBD1 matches at 9 bases. Trimming at V came to 3 bases and at J to 0 bases, leaving 6 bases not matched to a gene. Germline lookup yields CDR1 SQVTM and CDR2 ANQGSEA. CDR3 size: 16 residues. In DNA, the CDR3 is TGCAGCGTTGATACTTACAGGGGGCTAGCCAAAAACATTCAGTACTTC. Its translation: CSVDTYRGLAKNIQYF. Together with reference TRBV29-1 and TRBJ2-4, the CDR3 gives the full variable domain: SAVISQKPSRDICQRGTSLTIQCQVDSQVTMMFWYRQQPGQSLTLIATANQGSEATYESGFVIDKFPISRPNLTFSTLTVSNMSPEDSSIYLCSVDTYRGLAKNIQYFGAGTRLSVL.

This clone showed up just a few times. This sequence joins TRBV7-3 and TRBJ2-3; D might be TRBD2 (6 bases). The CDR3 extends over 15 amino acids. V lost 2 bases, J lost 0 bases, and 9 bases lay in between. Germline assignment: CDR1 SGHTA and CDR2 FQGTGA. DNA of the CDR3: TGTGCCAGCAGCTTATACGGGGGAAGCACAGATACGCAGTATTTT. It translates to CASSLYGGSTDTQYF.

This clone has just a few counts. V usage is TRBV4-3 and J usage is TRBJ1-1; no definite D call. V lost 3 bases and J lost 1, with 12 bases in between. The CDR3 runs to 15 residues. Looked up from germline, CDR1 is LGHNA and CDR2 is YSLEER. The CDR3 nucleotides read TGCGCCAGCAGCCAGGGTTACGCAGGGAACACTGAAGCTTTCTTT. Protein: CASSQGYAGNTEAFF.

The chain has TRBV19 and TRBJ1-5; tentatively, D is TRBD1 (5 bases). V was pared by 7 bases and J by 13 bases, with 23 bases between. This CDR3 has 14 residues. The germline CDR1 and CDR2 sequences are LNHDA and SQIVND (reference sequence). CDR3 amino acids: CASIDPLRAREQHF. The CDR3 bases are TGTGCCAGTATAGACCCACTCCGGGCCAGGGAACAGCATTTT.

The chain carries TRBV11-2 and TRBJ1-2; D possibly corresponds to TRBD1 (6 bases). CDR1 and CDR2 (germline): SGHAT, FQNNGV. This CDR3 is 14 amino acids long. Deletions cut 1 base from V and 3 bases from J, with 9 bases between. The DNA of the CDR3 is TGTGCCAGCAGCTTAGTATCAGGGGACTATGGCTACACCTTC. Protein: CASSLVSGDYGYTF.

There are a few counts of this clone. The chain carries TRBV6-6 and TRBJ2-7; D may be TRBD1 (5 bases). In germline, CDR1 is MNHNY, CDR2 SVGAGI (reference sequence). The CDR3 runs to 13 residues. V was trimmed by 5 bases and J by 3 bases, leaving 11 bases between them. CDR3 amino acids: CASSPTQGYEQYF. For the CDR3, the DNA is TGTGCCAGCAGTCCCACCCAGGGCTACGAGCAGTACTTC.